This TCR beta chain was identified during a study of blood T cell repertoires in COVID-19. The wider study: Nucleic acid was either cDNA or gDNA, and it came from T cells, B-cell-depleted T cells, or PBMCs.

The assay was immunoSEQ multiplex PCR, and TCRdb's table has in-frame clones only and misses some. The data contain just over 650,000 clones, about nine tenths of them singletons. V gave up 0 bases and J gave up 4 bases, with 30 bases separating them. The CDR3 contains 21 residues. The germline CDR1 and CDR2 sequences are LNHNV and YYDKDF (reference sequence). The clonotype was recovered from a woman aged 18 to 35 with acute or convalescent COVID-19. The sequencing sample was made of peripheral blood. The rearrangement links TRBV15 to TRBJ1-2; D is possibly TRBD1 (5 bases). Written as DNA, the CDR3 is TGTGCCACCAGCAGAGACAACCGAAAGCCCGGGACTGGGAAGGTCGGCTATGGCTACACCTTC. It encodes CATSRDNRKPGTGKVGYGYTF. The variable domain in full, completed from reference TRBV15 and TRBJ1-2, reads DAMVIQNPRYQVTQFGKPVTLSCSQTLNHNVMYWYQQKSSQAPKLLFHYYDKDFNNEADTPDNFQSRRPNTSFCFLDIRSPGLGDTAMYLCATSRDNRKPGTGKVGYGYTFGSGTRLTVV.